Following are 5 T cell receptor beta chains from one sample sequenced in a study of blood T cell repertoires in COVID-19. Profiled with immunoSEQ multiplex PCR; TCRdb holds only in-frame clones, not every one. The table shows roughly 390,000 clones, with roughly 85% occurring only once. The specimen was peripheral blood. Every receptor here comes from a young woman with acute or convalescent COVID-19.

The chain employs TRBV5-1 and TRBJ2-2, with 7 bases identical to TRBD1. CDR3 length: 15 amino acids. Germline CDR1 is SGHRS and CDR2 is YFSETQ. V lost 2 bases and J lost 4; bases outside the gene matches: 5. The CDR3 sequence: CASSFDRVRTGELFF. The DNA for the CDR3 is TGCGCCAGCAGCTTCGACAGGGTGCGCACCGGGGAGCTGTTTTTT.

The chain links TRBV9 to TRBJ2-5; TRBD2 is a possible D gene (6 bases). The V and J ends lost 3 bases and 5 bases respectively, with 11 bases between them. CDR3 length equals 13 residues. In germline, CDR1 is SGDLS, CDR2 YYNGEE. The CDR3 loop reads CASSEGLEETQYF. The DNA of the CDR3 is TGTGCCAGCAGCGAGGGACTGGAGGAGACCCAGTACTTC.

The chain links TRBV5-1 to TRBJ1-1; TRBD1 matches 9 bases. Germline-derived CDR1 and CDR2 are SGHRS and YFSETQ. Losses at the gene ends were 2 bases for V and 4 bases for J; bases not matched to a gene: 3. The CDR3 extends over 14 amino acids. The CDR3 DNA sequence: TGCGCCAGCAGCTTTACAGGGGGCGTCACTGAAGCTTTCTTT. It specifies CASSFTGGVTEAFF.

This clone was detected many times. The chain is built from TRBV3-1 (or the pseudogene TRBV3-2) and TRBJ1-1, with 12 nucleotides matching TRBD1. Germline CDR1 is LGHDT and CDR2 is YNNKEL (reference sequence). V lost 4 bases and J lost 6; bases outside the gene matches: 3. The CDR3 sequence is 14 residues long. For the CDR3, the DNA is TGTGCCAGCAGCCTGGGGACAGGGGGCTCTGAAGCTTTCTTT. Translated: CASSLGTGGSEAFF.

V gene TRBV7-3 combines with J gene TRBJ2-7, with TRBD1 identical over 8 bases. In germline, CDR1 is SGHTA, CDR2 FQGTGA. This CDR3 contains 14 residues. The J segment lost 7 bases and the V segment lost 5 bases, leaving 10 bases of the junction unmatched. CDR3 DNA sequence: TGTGCCAGCAGCGCAGCGGACAGGGTTGGTGAGCAGTACTTC. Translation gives CASSAADRVGEQYF.